The clone carrying this T cell receptor beta chain came up once. Its antigen is as yet unknown. The V segment lost 1 base and the J segment 4 bases; nucleotides outside the gene matches: 4. The CDR3 runs 16 residues. Germline CDR1 and CDR2: SGHTA and FQGTGA. Some clones are missing from TCRdb's copy, which holds only in-frame ones; the method was immunoSEQ multiplex PCR. The sample includes fewer than 100,000 clones, 90% to 95% of them seen just once. The time point denotes: week 5, during vaccination. It was 300 ug of mutant IDH1 20-mer peptide that made up each vaccine dose, given with topical imiquimod. The record originates from a study of a mutant IDH1 vaccine in newly diagnosed glioma. Findings and limits, study-wide: No link was apparently found between pseudoprogression and changes in top peripheral T cell clonotypes.

The TCR sequence derives from a woman aged 45-65 years with glioma. This sequence joins TRBV7-3 and TRBJ2-3; 11 positions agree with TRBD2. The starting material was PBMCs, obtained from a glioma patient whose treatment included an IDH1 peptide vaccine. CDR3: CASSLSSGRASDTQYF. Written as DNA, the CDR3 is TGTGCCAGCAGCTTAAGTAGCGGGAGGGCCTCAGATACGCAGTATTTT.